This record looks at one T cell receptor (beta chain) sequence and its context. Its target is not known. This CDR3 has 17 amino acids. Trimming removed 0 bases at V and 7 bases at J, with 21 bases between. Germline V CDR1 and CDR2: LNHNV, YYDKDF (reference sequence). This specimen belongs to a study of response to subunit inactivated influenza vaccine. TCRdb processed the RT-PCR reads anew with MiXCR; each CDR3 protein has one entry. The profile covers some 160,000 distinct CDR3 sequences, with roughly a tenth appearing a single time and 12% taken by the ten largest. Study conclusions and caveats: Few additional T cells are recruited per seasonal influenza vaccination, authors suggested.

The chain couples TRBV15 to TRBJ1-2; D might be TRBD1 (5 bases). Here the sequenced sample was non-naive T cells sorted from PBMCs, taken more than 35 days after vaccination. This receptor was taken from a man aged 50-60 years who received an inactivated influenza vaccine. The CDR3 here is CATSRDSRDLGKGGYTF. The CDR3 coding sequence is TGTGCCACCAGCAGAGATAGCCGGGACTTGGGCAAGGGTGGCTACACCTTC.